The entry below describes one T cell receptor (beta chain). Measured with immunoSEQ multiplex PCR; TCRdb has only the in-frame clones, and not every one. Of about 68,000 clones in the sample, about nine tenths are singletons; the top ten hold roughly 8.3%. The data were obtained in a study of T cell responses to AZD1222 COVID-19 vaccine. Trimming took off 5 bases at V and 4 bases at J, with 18 bases between the two ends. The CDR3 sequence is 15 residues long. Germline V gene sequence: CDR1 SGHNT, CDR2 YYREEE (reference sequence). This TCR was sampled from an adult in good health. The chain carries TRBV5-4 and TRBJ1-2; the D gene is possibly TRBD1 (5 bases). This specimen consisted of peripheral blood, obtained on day 0 of AZD1222 vaccination. The CDR3 region has the DNA TGTGCCAGCAGTGTTCGGGGGACGGCCCCCTATGGCTACACCTTC. Translated: CASSVRGTAPYGYTF.